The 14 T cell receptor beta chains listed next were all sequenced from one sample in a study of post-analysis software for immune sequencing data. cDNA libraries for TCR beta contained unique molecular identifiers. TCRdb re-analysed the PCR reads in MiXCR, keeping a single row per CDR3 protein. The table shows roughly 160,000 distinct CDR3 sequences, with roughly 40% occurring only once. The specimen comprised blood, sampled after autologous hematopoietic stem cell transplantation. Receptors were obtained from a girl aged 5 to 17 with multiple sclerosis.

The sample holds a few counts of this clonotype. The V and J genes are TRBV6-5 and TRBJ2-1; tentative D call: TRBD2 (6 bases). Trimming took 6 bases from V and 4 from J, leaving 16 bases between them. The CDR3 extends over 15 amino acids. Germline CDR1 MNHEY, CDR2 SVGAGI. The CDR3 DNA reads TGTGCCAGCAGACCGAGCGGGCCGTTTTACAATGAGCAGTTCTTC. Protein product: CASRPSGPFYNEQFF.

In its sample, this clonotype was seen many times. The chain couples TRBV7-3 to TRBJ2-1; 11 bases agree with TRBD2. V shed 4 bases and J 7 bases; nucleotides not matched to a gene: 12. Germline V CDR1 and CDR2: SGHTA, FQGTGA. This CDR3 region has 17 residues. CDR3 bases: TGTGCCAGCAGCTCCTTACCGGGACTAGCGGCAACAAATGAGCAGTTCTTC. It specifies CASSSLPGLAATNEQFF.

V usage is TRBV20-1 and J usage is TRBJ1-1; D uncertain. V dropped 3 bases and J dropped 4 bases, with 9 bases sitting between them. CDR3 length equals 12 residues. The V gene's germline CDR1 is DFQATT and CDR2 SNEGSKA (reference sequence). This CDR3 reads CSARPSGTEAFF. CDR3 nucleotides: TGCAGTGCTAGGCCCAGCGGCACTGAAGCTTTCTTT.

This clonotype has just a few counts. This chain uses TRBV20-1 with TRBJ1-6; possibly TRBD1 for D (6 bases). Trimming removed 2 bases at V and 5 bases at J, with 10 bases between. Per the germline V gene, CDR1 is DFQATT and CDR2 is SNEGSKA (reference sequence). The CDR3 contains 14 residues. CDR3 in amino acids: CSARRAGDNSPLHF. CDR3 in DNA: TGCAGTGCTAGACGGGCAGGGGATAATTCACCCCTCCACTTT.

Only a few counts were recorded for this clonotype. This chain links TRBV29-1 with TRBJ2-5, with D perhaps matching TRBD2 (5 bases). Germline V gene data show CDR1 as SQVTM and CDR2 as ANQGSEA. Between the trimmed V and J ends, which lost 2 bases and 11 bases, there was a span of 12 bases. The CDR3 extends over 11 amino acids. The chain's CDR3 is CSVERNGEQYF. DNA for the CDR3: TGCAGCGTTGAACGGAACGGGGAGCAGTACTTC.

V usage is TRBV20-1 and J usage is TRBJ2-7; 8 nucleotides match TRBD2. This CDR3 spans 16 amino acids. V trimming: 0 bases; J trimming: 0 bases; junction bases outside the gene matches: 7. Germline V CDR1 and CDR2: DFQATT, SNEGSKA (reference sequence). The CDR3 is CSARDAVAGNSYEQYF. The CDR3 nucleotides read TGCAGTGCTAGAGATGCGGTAGCGGGGAACTCCTACGAGCAGTACTTC.

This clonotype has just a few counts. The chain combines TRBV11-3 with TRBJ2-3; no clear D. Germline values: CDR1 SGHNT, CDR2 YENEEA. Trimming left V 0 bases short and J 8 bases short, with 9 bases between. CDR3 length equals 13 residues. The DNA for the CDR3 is TGTGCCAGCAGCTTAGATCCACACTCTACGCAGTATTTT. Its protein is CASSLDPHSTQYF.

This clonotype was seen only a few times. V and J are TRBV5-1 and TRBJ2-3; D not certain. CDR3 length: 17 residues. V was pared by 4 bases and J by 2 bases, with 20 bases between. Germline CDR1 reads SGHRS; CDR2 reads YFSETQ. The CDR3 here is CASSPSRSRFITDTQYF. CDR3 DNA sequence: TGCGCCAGCAGCCCCAGCAGGAGCCGATTTATCACAGATACGCAGTATTTT.

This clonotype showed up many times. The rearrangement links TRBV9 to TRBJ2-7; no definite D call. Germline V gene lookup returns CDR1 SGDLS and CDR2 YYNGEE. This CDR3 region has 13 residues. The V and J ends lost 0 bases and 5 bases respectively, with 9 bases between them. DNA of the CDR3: TGTGCCAGCAGCGTAGATCTGGCACACGAGCAGTACTTC. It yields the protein CASSVDLAHEQYF. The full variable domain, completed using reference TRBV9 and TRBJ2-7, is DSGVTQTPKHLITATGQRVTLRCSPRSGDLSVYWYQQSLDQGLQFLIQYYNGEERAKGNILERFSAQQFPDLHSELNLSSLELGDSALYFCASSVDLAHEQYFGPGTRLTVT.

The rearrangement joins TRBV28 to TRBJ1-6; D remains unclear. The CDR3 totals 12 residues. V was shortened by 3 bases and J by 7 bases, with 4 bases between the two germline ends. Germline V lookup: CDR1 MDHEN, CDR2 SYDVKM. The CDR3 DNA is TGTGCCAGCAGTTTGTACAATTCACCCCTCCACTTT. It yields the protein CASSLYNSPLHF.

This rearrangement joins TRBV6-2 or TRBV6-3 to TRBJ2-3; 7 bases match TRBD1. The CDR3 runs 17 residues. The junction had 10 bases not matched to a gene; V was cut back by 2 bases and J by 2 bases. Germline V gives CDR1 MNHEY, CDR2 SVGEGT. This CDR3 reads CASSYRPFGQVTDTQYF. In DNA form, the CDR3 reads TGTGCCAGCAGTTACCGACCGTTTGGACAGGTCACAGATACGCAGTATTTT.

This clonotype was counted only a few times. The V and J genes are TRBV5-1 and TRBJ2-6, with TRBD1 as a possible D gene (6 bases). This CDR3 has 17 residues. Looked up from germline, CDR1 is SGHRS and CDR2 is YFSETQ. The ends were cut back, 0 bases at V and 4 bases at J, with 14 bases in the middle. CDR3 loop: CASSLAPRGYGANVLTF. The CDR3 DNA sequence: TGCGCCAGCAGCTTGGCCCCCAGGGGTTACGGGGCCAACGTCCTGACTTTC.

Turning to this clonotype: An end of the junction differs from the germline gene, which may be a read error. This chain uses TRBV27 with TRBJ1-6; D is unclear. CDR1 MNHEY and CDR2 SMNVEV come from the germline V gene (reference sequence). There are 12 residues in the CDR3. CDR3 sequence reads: CASSLLGSPPHF. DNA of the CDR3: TGTGCCAGCAGTTTACTGGGTTCACCCCCCCACTTT.

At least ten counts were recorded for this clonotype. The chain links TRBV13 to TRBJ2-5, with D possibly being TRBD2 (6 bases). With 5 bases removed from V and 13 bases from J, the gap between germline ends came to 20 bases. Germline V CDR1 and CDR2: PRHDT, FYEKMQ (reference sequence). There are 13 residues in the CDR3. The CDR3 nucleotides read TGTGCCAGCAGCCAAGGTGGGGGAGGTACAGGGTACTTC. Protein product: CASSQGGGGTGYF. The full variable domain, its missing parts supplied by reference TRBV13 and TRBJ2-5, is AAGVIQSPRHLIKEKRETATLKCYPIPRHDTVYWYQQGPGQDPQFLISFYEKMQSDKGSIPDRFSAQQFSDYHSELNMSSLELGDSALYFCASSQGGGGTGYFGPGTRLLVL.